This record looks at one T cell receptor beta chain sequence and its context. The antigen remains undetermined. The data were taken from a study of T cell clones after liver transplantation. Study in general: Samples came from ITN030ST, which attempted immunosuppression withdrawal within 2 years of liver transplantation. Whole-study findings and limits: These preliminary findings come from unstandardized post-transplant sampling times. Migration into the graft, not deletion, may explain lost graft donor-reactive T cells.

Data came from immunoSEQ multiplex PCR; TCRdb stores just in-frame clones and leaves some out. This repertoire shows fewer than 80,000 clones, approximately 81% found once; its top ten account for 2.1%. The germline V gene encodes CDR1 LGHNT and CDR2 FRNRAP. This CDR3 spans 14 amino acids. The germline V and J ends were trimmed by 2 bases and 9 bases, with 14 bases remaining between them. The rearrangement uses TRBV12-5 and TRBJ2-1; D uncertain. This sample comprised CD4+ T cells from blood, obtained less than 50 months after liver transplant. The TCR sequence derives from a human patient who received a liver transplant. The graft donor may account for some of the T cells. CDR3 protein: CASGLIRTGGEQFF. CDR3 nucleotide sequence: TGTGCTAGTGGTTTGATCCGGACGGGTGGTGAGCAGTTCTTC.